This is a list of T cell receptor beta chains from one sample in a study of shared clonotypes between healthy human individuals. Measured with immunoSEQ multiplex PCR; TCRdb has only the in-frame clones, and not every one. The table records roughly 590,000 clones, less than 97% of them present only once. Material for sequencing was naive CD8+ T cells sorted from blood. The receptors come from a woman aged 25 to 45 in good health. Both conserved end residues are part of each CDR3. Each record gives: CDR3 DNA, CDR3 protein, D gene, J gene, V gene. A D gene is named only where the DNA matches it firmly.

CDR3 DNA: TGCGCCAGCAGCTTGGGGGAGTCCGGCAACACTGAAGCTTTCTTT; CDR3 protein: CASSLGESGNTEAFF; D gene: .; J gene: TRBJ1-1; V gene: TRBV5-1
CDR3 DNA: TGTGCCAGCAGTTTTTTAGGGACACCACCCTACAATGAGCAGTTCTTC; CDR3 protein: CASSFLGTPPYNEQFF; D gene: .; J gene: TRBJ2-1; V gene: TRBV27
CDR3 DNA: TGTGCCAGCAGTGAAGGGACAGAGCTTAATGAAAAACTGTTTTTT; CDR3 protein: CASSEGTELNEKLFF; D gene: TRBD1; J gene: TRBJ1-4; V gene: TRBV28
CDR3 DNA: TGCAGCGTTCGGGAGTTAAACACCGGGGAGCTGTTTTTT; CDR3 protein: CSVRELNTGELFF; D gene: .; J gene: TRBJ2-2; V gene: TRBV29-1
CDR3 DNA: TGTGCCAGCAGTTTATGGGGTAGTATTCGGCCGGAAAAACTGTTTTTT; CDR3 protein: CASSLWGSIRPEKLFF; D gene: .; J gene: TRBJ1-4; V gene: TRBV28
CDR3 DNA: TGTGCCAGCAGTGCCGGGACAGGGGCTTTCAATGAGCAGTTCTTC; CDR3 protein: CASSAGTGAFNEQFF; D gene: TRBD1; J gene: TRBJ2-1; V gene: TRBV27
CDR3 DNA: TGTGCCAGCAGTTTGAACAGGGCCTTGGACGAGCAGTACTTC; CDR3 protein: CASSLNRALDEQYF; D gene: .; J gene: TRBJ2-7; V gene: TRBV27
CDR3 DNA: TGTGCCACCAGCAGAGATCTTCGCTCGGATCCGAGGGACACTGAAGCTTTCTTT; CDR3 protein: CATSRDLRSDPRDTEAFF; D gene: .; J gene: TRBJ1-1; V gene: TRBV15
CDR3 DNA: TGTGCCAGCAGCATACCTCGGGGAGTGGATACGCAGTATTTT; CDR3 protein: CASSIPRGVDTQYF; D gene: .; J gene: TRBJ2-3; V gene: TRBV13
CDR3 DNA: TGTGCCAGCAGCTTCTCACAGATGAACACCGGGGAGCTGTTTTTT; CDR3 protein: CASSFSQMNTGELFF; D gene: .; J gene: TRBJ2-2; V gene: TRBV7-6
CDR3 DNA: TGTGCCAGCAGCTTCGGCCTAGCGGCGTACGAGCAGTACTTC; CDR3 protein: CASSFGLAAYEQYF; D gene: TRBD2; J gene: TRBJ2-7; V gene: TRBV5-4
CDR3 DNA: TGCAGCGTTGTAACGGTATCCGCTCAAGAGACCCAGTACTTC; CDR3 protein: CSVVTVSAQETQYF; D gene: .; J gene: TRBJ2-5; V gene: TRBV29-1
CDR3 DNA: TGTGCCAGTAGGTTGGGAGGGACTGAAGCTTTCTTT; CDR3 protein: CASRLGGTEAFF; D gene: .; J gene: TRBJ1-1; V gene: TRBV19
CDR3 DNA: TGTGCCAGCAGTTTATTGCCCGACAGGGGGCCCTACAATGAGCAGTTCTTC; CDR3 protein: CASSLLPDRGPYNEQFF; D gene: TRBD1; J gene: TRBJ2-1; V gene: TRBV27
CDR3 DNA: TGTGCCAGCAGCCCGGAGCTCAGCTACGAGCAGTACTTC; CDR3 protein: CASSPELSYEQYF; D gene: .; J gene: TRBJ2-7; V gene: TRBV7-6
CDR3 DNA: TGTGCCAGCTCACGTTCGGGGTACAATGAGCAGTTCTTC; CDR3 protein: CASSRSGYNEQFF; D gene: .; J gene: TRBJ2-1; V gene: TRBV18
CDR3 DNA: TGTGCCAGCAGCTTAACAATAGGGACAGCCAGCTCTGGAAACACCATATATTTT; CDR3 protein: CASSLTIGTASSGNTIYF; D gene: TRBD1; J gene: TRBJ1-3; V gene: TRBV11-2